The 19 T cell receptor beta chains below all came from one sample that was sequenced in a study of blood T cell repertoires in COVID-19. Only in-frame clones appear in the TCRdb table, and some are missing; sequencing was by immunoSEQ multiplex PCR. This sample has about 91,000 clones; about three quarters occur once, and the top ten carry 7%. Sequencing input: peripheral blood. Receptor source: a man in his 70s with acute or convalescent COVID-19.

In its sample, this clone was seen once. The genes are TRBV14 and TRBJ1-6; 11 bases match TRBD1. Germline V gene data show CDR1 as SGHDN and CDR2 as FVKESK. This CDR3 spans 15 amino acids. With V trimmed by 4 bases and J by 9 bases, 5 bases remained unmatched. The CDR3 region has the DNA TGTGCCAGCAGCCGCGGACAGGGGGCCGGTTCACCCCTCCACTTT. This sequence encodes CASSRGQGAGSPLHF.

This chain joins TRBV19 and TRBJ1-5, with D possibly matching TRBD1 (5 bases). The length of the CDR3 is 14 residues. V gave up 7 bases and J gave up 1 base, with 11 bases separating them. Germline CDR1 reads LNHDA; CDR2 reads SQIVND (reference sequence). The CDR3 DNA reads TGTGCCAGTAACAGGAGGGAAAGCAATCAGCCCCAGCATTTT. This encodes CASNRRESNQPQHF.

This clone was seen just once. The genes are TRBV7-9 and TRBJ1-5, with 7 bases lining up with TRBD1. The CDR3 extends over 14 amino acids. Trimming at V came to 5 bases and at J to 4 bases, leaving 5 bases not matched to a gene. CDR1 is SEHNR, CDR2 FQNEAQ, per germline (reference sequence). CDR3 coding DNA: TGTGCCAGCAGCGAGACAGGGATGAATCAGCCCCAGCATTTT. Encoded protein: CASSETGMNQPQHF.

The chain combines TRBV15 with TRBJ1-1, with D possibly matching TRBD1 (6 bases). The germline V gene has CDR1 LNHNV and CDR2 YYDKDF (reference sequence). This CDR3 has 13 amino acids. V was pared by 4 bases and J by 5 bases, with 11 bases between. CDR3 in amino acids: CATSTLQGTEAFF. The CDR3 bases are TGTGCCACCAGCACACTACAGGGAACTGAAGCTTTCTTT.

The chain uses TRBV6-6 and TRBJ2-3, with TRBD2 matching 7 bases. V lost 4 bases to trimming and J lost 2 bases; unmatched junction nucleotides: 3. This CDR3 contains 14 residues. Germline V lookup: CDR1 MNHNY, CDR2 SVGAGI (reference sequence). The DNA of the CDR3 is TGTGCCAGCAGTTGGGACTACCCCACAGATACGCAGTATTTT. Its protein product is CASSWDYPTDTQYF.

V gene TRBV5-1 combines with J gene TRBJ1-6; tentative D call: TRBD1 (6 bases). This CDR3 has 13 amino acids. V lost 7 bases to trimming and J lost 7 bases, with 12 bases between them. Per germline, CDR1 SGHRS and CDR2 YFSETQ. CDR3 residues: CASRQDPNSPLHF. CDR3 nucleotides: TGCGCCAGCCGACAGGACCCGAATTCACCCCTCCACTTT.

The rearrangement links TRBV2 to TRBJ2-1; TRBD1 might be the D (6 bases). The V gene lost 7 bases and the J gene lost 3 bases, with 13 bases spanning the gap. The CDR3 covers 14 residues. CDR1 and CDR2 (germline): SNHLY, FYNNEI. Here the CDR3 DNA reads TGTGCCAGCACTACCGGGACATTCTACAATGAGCAGTTCTTC. Its protein is CASTTGTFYNEQFF.

This chain joins TRBV19 and TRBJ1-2; TRBD1 aligns across 8 bases. The V gene's germline CDR1 is LNHDA and CDR2 SQIVND (reference sequence). The CDR3 has 20 amino acids. With 1 base clipped from V and 4 bases from J, the junction kept 20 bases outside the gene matches. The CDR3 protein is CASSIGRDRIVGRDFYGYTF. In DNA, the CDR3 is TGTGCCAGTAGTATAGGCCGGGACAGGATTGTAGGACGGGACTTCTATGGCTACACCTTC.

The gene calls are TRBV5-1 and TRBJ2-5, with 7 bases lining up with TRBD1. J lost 5 bases, V lost 6 bases, and 16 bases had no gene match. The CDR3 is 16 residues long. CDR1 SGHRS and CDR2 YFSETQ come from the germline V gene. The CDR3 loop reads CASTFTLPGQRETQYF. The CDR3 coding sequence is TGCGCCAGCACCTTCACCCTCCCGGGACAGAGGGAGACCCAGTACTTC.

This clone showed up many times. This chain joins TRBV5-4 and TRBJ2-1, with 13 bases lining up with TRBD2. CDR1 SGHNT and CDR2 YYREEE come from the germline V gene (reference sequence). The CDR3 loop spans 15 amino acids. V was pared by 4 bases and J by 7 bases, with 5 bases of the junction left unmatched. As DNA, the CDR3 is TGTGCCAGCAGCCGGACTAGCGGGGGATTAAATGAGCAGTTCTTC. It translates to CASSRTSGGLNEQFF.

The genes are TRBV29-1 and TRBJ1-2, with D possibly being TRBD1 (6 bases). The CDR3 has 12 amino acids. V gave up 3 bases and J gave up 8 bases, with 13 bases separating them. CDR1 SQVTM and CDR2 ANQGSEA come from the germline V gene. The CDR3 loop reads CSVEVGGGGYTF. CDR3 coding DNA: TGCAGCGTTGAGGTTGGGGGCGGCGGCTACACCTTC.

The V and J genes are TRBV2 and TRBJ2-3; D is uncertain. The CDR3 extends over 13 amino acids. The germline V gene has CDR1 SNHLY and CDR2 FYNNEI. With 3 bases removed from V and 2 bases from J, the gap between germline ends came to 6 bases. The CDR3 reads CASSEWHTDTQYF. CDR3 coding DNA: TGTGCCAGCAGTGAGTGGCACACAGATACGCAGTATTTT.

This chain joins TRBV7-9 and TRBJ1-2, with no clear D. V was shortened by 2 bases and J by 4 bases, with 8 bases between the two germline ends. Germline CDR1 reads SEHNR; CDR2 reads FQNEAQ (reference sequence). The length of the CDR3 is 13 residues. The CDR3 nucleotides are TGTGCCAGCAGCTTAAGTGAGTTCTATGGCTACACCTTC. The encoded protein is CASSLSEFYGYTF.

The count of this clone is one. The chain uses TRBV6-5 and TRBJ1-2; D is possibly TRBD1 (5 bases). The CDR3 runs to 14 residues. Per the germline V gene, CDR1 is MNHEY and CDR2 is SVGAGI. V dropped 5 bases and J dropped 7 bases, with 17 bases sitting between them. As DNA, the CDR3 is TGTGCCAGCAGTCGAGTGGGGGGAAACGGTGGCTACACCTTC. It specifies CASSRVGGNGGYTF.

The chain employs TRBV4-1 and TRBJ1-5; the D is unclear. Looked up from germline, CDR1 is MGHRA and CDR2 is YSYEKL. The CDR3 runs to 17 residues. V was pared by 0 bases and J by 0 bases, with 12 bases between. The CDR3 DNA reads TGCGCCAGCAGCCAAGATCGAAACGACAATAGCAATCAGCCCCAGCATTTT. This encodes CASSQDRNDNSNQPQHF.

The chain uses TRBV29-1 and TRBJ1-2, with TRBD1 matching over 7 bases. The CDR3 contains 14 residues. With V trimmed by 7 bases and J by 6 bases, 14 bases remained unmatched. Germline V lookup: CDR1 SQVTM, CDR2 ANQGSEA. In DNA form, the CDR3 reads TGCAGCGCGGCGAAGGGACAGTATATAGATGGCTACACCTTC. This gives the protein CSAAKGQYIDGYTF.

The genes are TRBV4-2 and TRBJ2-5; possible D gene TRBD2, 5 bases. Trimming took off 0 bases at V and 2 bases at J, with 16 bases between the two ends. The CDR3 covers 17 residues. CDR1 LGHNA and CDR2 YNFKEQ come from the germline V gene. The CDR3 protein is CASSQEYPLRGQETQYF. The CDR3 region has the DNA TGTGCCAGCAGCCAAGAGTATCCCCTTCGGGGACAAGAGACCCAGTACTTC.

This clone was picked up one time. V and J are TRBV7-9 and TRBJ2-6; no reliable D call. CDR3 length: 13 amino acids. The germline CDR1 and CDR2 sequences are SEHNR and FQNEAQ (reference sequence). The V and J ends lost 10 bases and 0 bases respectively, with 7 bases between them. CDR3 sequence (DNA): TGTGCCACCCCGTCCTCTGGGGCCAACGTCCTGACTTTC. It specifies CATPSSGANVLTF.

A remark on this clone: At one of its ends the junction is not consistent with the germline gene, which may arise from a read error. The chain is built from TRBV7-7 and TRBJ2-5, with TRBD2 identical over 10 bases. The CDR3 is 18 amino acids. Germline CDR1 and CDR2: SSHAT and FNYEAQ (reference sequence). CDR3 residues: CASSPRLAGAGYQETQYF. The CDR3 coding sequence is TGTGCTAGCAGCCCTAGACTAGCGGGTGCGGGGTACCAAGAGACCCAGTACTTC.